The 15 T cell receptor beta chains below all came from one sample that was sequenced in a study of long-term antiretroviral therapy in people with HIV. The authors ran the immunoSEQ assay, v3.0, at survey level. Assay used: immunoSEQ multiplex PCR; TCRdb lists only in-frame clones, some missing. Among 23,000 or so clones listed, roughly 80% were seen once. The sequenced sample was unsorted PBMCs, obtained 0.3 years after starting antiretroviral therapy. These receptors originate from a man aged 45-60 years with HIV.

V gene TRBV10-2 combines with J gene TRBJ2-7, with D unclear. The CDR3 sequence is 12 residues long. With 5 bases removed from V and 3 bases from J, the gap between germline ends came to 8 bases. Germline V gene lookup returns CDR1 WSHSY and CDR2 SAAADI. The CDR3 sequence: CASSRTRYEQYF. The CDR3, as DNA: TGCGCCAGCAGTCGGACCCGCTACGAGCAGTACTTC.

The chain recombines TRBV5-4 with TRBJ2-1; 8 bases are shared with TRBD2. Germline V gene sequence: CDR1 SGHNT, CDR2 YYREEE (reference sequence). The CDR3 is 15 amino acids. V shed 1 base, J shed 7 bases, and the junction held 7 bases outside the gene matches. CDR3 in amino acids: CASSLSGGRGNEQFF. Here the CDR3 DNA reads TGTGCCAGCAGCTTGAGCGGGGGCCGGGGGAATGAGCAGTTCTTC.

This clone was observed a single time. The CDR3 nucleotides read TGTGCCAGCAGCATTCAGGGGGACTCCTACAATGAGCAGTTCTTC. It specifies CASSIQGDSYNEQFF. This chain connects TRBV9 to TRBJ2-1, with TRBD1 identical over 7 bases. Germline CDR1 and CDR2: SGDLS and YYNGEE. The CDR3 runs 15 residues. Trimming cost V 4 bases and J 0 bases; bases outside gene matches: 4.

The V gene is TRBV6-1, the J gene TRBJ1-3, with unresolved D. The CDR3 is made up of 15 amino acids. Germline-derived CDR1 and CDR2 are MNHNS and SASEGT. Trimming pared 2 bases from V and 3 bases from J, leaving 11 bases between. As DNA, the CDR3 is TGTGCCAGCAGTGAATTCCCGGGAGGTGGAAACACCATATATTTT. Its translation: CASSEFPGGGNTIYF.

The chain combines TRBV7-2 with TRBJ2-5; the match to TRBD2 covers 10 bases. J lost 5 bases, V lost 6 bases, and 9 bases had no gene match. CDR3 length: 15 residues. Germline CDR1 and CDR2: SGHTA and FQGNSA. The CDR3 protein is CASSPSGTSVETQYF. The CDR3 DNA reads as TGTGCCAGCAGTCCCTCGGGGACTAGCGTGGAGACCCAGTACTTC.

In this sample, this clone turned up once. The chain's CDR3 is CASSQTEYQPQHF. The DNA for the CDR3 is TGTGCCAGCAGCCAGACAGAGTATCAGCCCCAGCATTTT. This chain connects TRBV6-5 to TRBJ1-5; the D gene is possibly TRBD1 (5 bases). The CDR3 has 13 residues. Germline V gene data show CDR1 as MNHEY and CDR2 as SVGAGI. V lost 6 bases to trimming and J lost 5 bases, with 11 bases between them.

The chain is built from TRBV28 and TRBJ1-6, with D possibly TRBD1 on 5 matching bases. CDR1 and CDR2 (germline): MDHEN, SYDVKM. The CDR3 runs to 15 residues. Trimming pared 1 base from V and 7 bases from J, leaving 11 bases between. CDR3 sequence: CASSLSRQGNSPLHF. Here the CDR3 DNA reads TGTGCCAGCAGTTTATCAAGGCAGGGAAATTCACCCCTCCACTTT.

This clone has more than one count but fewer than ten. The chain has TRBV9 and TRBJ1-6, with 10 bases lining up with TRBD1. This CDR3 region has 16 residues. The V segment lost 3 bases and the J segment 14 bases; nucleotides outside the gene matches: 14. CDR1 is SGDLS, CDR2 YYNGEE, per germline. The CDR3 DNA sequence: TGTGCCAGCAGCGCCTCGACAGGGGGCCCGTCTTCGGCCCTCCACTTT. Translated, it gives CASSASTGGPSSALHF.

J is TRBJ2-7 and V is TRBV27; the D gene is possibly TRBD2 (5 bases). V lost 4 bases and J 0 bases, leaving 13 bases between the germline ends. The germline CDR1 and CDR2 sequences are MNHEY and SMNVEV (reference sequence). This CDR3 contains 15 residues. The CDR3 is CASSSLLGSSYEQYF. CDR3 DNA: TGTGCCAGCAGTTCTCTCCTTGGGAGCTCCTACGAGCAGTACTTC.

CDR3 nucleotides: TGTGCCAGCAGCTTAAGGCTTGGGGCGGAGAAAAGTGGGCAGTACTTC. It yields the protein CASSLRLGAEKSGQYF. The V call is TRBV7-8, the J call TRBJ2-7, with D perhaps TRBD1 (5 bases). Germline V lookup: CDR1 SGHVS, CDR2 FQNEAQ. CDR3 size: 16 residues. Trimming left V 2 bases short and J 9 bases short, with 23 bases between. Combining the CDR3 with reference TRBV7-8 and TRBJ2-7 gives the whole variable domain GAGVSQSPRYKVAKRGQDVALRCDPISGHVSLFWYQQALGQGPEFLTYFQNEAQLDKSGLPSDRFFAERPEGSVSTLKIQRTQQEDSAVYLCASSLRLGAEKSGQYFGPGTRLTVT.

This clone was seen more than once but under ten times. Here the CDR3 reads CASSLQGGNSPLHF. For the CDR3, the DNA is TGTGCCAGCTCGCTACAGGGAGGAAATTCACCCCTCCACTTT. The genes are TRBV18 and TRBJ1-6; possible D gene TRBD1, 6 bases. V was pared by 6 bases and J by 7 bases, with 13 bases between. The germline gives CDR1 KGHSH, CDR2 LQKENI. The CDR3 is made up of 14 amino acids. The full variable domain, in which reference TRBV18 and TRBJ1-6 provide the parts outside the CDR3, is NAGVMQNPRHLVRRRGQEARLRCSPMKGHSHVYWYRQLPEEGLKFMVYLQKENIIDESGMPKERFSAEFPKEGPSILRIQQVVRGDSAAYFCASSLQGGNSPLHFGNGTRLTVT.

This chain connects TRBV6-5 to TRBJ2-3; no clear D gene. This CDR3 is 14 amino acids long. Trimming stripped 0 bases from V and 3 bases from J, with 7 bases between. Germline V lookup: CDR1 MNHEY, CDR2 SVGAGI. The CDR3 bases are TGTGCCAGCAGTTACTCTACCCCGACAGATACGCAGTATTTT. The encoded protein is CASSYSTPTDTQYF.

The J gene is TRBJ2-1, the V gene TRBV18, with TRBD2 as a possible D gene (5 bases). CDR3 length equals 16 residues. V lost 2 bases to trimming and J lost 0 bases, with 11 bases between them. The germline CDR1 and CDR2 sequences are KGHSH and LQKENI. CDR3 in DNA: TGTGCCAGCTCACCAATTGCGGGTAGCTCCTACAATGAGCAGTTCTTC. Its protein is CASSPIAGSSYNEQFF.

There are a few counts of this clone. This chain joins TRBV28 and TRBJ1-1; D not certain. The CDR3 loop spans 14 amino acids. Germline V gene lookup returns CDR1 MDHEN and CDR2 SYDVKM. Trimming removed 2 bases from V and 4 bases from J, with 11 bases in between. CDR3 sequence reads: CASSLARMSTEAFF. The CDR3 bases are TGTGCCAGCAGTTTAGCCAGGATGAGCACTGAAGCTTTCTTT.

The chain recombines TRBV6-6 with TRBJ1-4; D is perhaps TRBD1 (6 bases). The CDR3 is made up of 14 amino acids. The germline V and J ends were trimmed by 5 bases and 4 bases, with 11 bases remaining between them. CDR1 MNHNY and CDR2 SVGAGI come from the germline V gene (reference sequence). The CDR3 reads CASSAEGVNEKLFF. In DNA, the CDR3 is TGTGCCAGCAGTGCCGAGGGGGTTAATGAAAAACTGTTTTTT.